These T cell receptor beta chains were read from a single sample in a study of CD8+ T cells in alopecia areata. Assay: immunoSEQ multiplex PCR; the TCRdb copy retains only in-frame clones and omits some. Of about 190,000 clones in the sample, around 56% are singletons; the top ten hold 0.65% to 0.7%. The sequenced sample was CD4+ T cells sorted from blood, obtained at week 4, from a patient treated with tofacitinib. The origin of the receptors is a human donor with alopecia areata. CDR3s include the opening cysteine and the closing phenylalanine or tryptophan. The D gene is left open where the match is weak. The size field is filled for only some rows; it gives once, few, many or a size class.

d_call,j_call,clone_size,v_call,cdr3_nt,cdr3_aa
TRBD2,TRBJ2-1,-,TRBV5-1,TGCGCCAGCAGCGAACTAGCGGGGACGAATGAGCAGTTCTTC,CASSELAGTNEQFF
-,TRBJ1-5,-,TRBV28,TGTGCCAGCAGTCTTCAGAATCAGCCCCAGCATTTT,CASSLQNQPQHF
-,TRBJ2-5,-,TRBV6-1,TGTGCCAGCAGTGTCAGCGGAGCCAAGGGGGAGACCCAGTACTTC,CASSVSGAKGETQYF
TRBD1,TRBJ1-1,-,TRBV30,TGTGCCTGGAGAGGACAGGGGAACGGGAACACTGAAGCTTTCTTT,CAWRGQGNGNTEAFF
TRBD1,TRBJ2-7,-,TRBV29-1,TGCAGCGTTGATCGGGACAGAACCTACGAGCAGTACTTC,CSVDRDRTYEQYF
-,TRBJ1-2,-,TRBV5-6,TGTGCCAGCAGCTCTACAGCACTGTGGAGCTATGGCTACACCTTC,CASSSTALWSYGYTF
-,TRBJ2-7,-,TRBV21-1,TGTGCCAGCAGCAAAGTGTATGGGGCTAGCGGGACTACCTACGAGCAGTACTTC,CASSKVYGASGTTYEQYF
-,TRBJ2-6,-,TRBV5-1,TGCGCCAGCAGCCCTGACATACCCGGGGCCAACGTCCTGACTTTC,CASSPDIPGANVLTF
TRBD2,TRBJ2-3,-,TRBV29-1,TGCAGCGTTGCCCGCTCAGCGGGGAGCGATACGCAGTATTTT,CSVARSAGSDTQYF
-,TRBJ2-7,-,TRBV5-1,TGCGCCAGCACCCTAGAGCCAGGACCTGGCGAGCAGTACTTC,CASTLEPGPGEQYF
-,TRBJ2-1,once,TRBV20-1,TGCAGTGCTAGTATTTACAATGAGCAGTTCTTC,CSASIYNEQFF
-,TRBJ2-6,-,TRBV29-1,TGCAGCGTTGTAAGCATCAGGGCGACTGGGGCCAACGTCCTGACTTTC,CSVVSIRATGANVLTF
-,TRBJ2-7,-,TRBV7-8,TGTGCCAGCAGCTCACCTGGTGGGTTCCGCTACGAGCAGTACTTC,CASSSPGGFRYEQYF
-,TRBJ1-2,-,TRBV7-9,TGTGCCAGCACCGCGTCTGGGCCCGATAAACCGAGCTACACCTTC,CASTASGPDKPSYTF
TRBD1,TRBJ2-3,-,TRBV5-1,TGCGCCAGCAGCAGGGACAGGAGCTTTAGCACAGATACGCAGTATTTT,CASSRDRSFSTDTQYF